The 8 T cell receptor beta chains below come from one sample, sequenced in a study of blood T cell repertoires in COVID-19 (dated by TCRdb to about 2020). Libraries came from the immunoSEQ multiplex PCR assay. TCRdb stores this immuneACCESS table with in-frame sequences only. Part of the clones is absent; in the studies checked, under half of the shortfall reflects unresolved V genes, and no reason is known for the rest. The sample data list roughly 230,000 clones, and roughly 85% of these were observed just once. More than 6.5% of the sample belongs to the ten largest clones. Sequencing used PBMCs or T cells enriched from blood (not recorded which). The source of these receptors is a woman aged 45 to 65 who had been exposed to COVID-19.

The gene calls are TRBV5-8 and TRBJ2-1; D perhaps matches TRBD2 (5 bases). There are 16 residues in the CDR3. The ends were cut back, 1 base at V and 8 bases at J, with 19 bases in the middle. Germline V gene lookup returns CDR1 SGHTS and CDR2 YDEGEE. CDR3: CASSLRPSGSLDEQFF. CDR3 coding DNA: TGTGCCAGCAGCTTGCGTCCGAGCGGTTCTTTGGATGAGCAGTTCTTC.

With regard to this clone: This CDR3 is also generated by other DNA sequences in the sample. The rearrangement links TRBV7-2 to TRBJ1-1; D gene ambiguous. The germline gives CDR1 SGHTA, CDR2 FQGNSA. V lost 2 bases and J 5 bases, leaving 9 bases between the germline ends. This CDR3 comprises 13 residues. CDR3 in DNA: TGTGCCAGCAGCTTACGGGGAAGAACTGAAGCTTTCTTT. Its protein product is CASSLRGRTEAFF.

The rearrangement links TRBV9 to TRBJ2-2, with 13 positions matching TRBD2. Germline V gene data show CDR1 as SGDLS and CDR2 as YYNGEE. The CDR3 is 17 amino acids. The trim removed 2 bases at V and 5 bases at J, leaving 6 bases unmatched. The CDR3 sequence: CASSVSPGLAGTGELFF. CDR3 DNA: TGTGCCAGCAGCGTTTCCCCGGGACTAGCGGGGACCGGGGAGCTGTTTTTT. The variable domain in full, with the rest retrieved from reference TRBV9 and TRBJ2-2, is DSGVTQTPKHLITATGQRVTLRCSPRSGDLSVYWYQQSLDQGLQFLIQYYNGEERAKGNILERFSAQQFPDLHSELNLSSLELGDSALYFCASSVSPGLAGTGELFFGEGSRLTVL.

The rearrangement joins TRBV5-6 to TRBJ2-5, with D tentatively TRBD2 (6 bases). CDR3 length: 15 residues. Looked up from germline, CDR1 is SGHDT and CDR2 is YYEEEE. The V and J ends lost 1 base and 7 bases respectively, with 17 bases between them. CDR3 sequence reads: CASSLLSYVGGTQYF. The CDR3 region has the DNA TGTGCCAGCAGCTTGTTATCCTACGTCGGGGGGACCCAGTACTTC.

In DNA, the CDR3 is TGTGCTAGTGGTTCCGGGGTTTACAATGAGCAGTTCTTC. Protein: CASGSGVYNEQFF. The chain uses TRBV12-5 and TRBJ2-1; possibly TRBD2 for D (5 bases). Germline loops: CDR1 LGHNT, CDR2 FRNRAP. The CDR3 extends over 13 amino acids. V lost 4 bases and J lost 4, with 8 bases in between.

Comment on this clone: Additional DNA sequences in this sample encode the identical CDR3. This chain joins TRBV9 and TRBJ2-2; 12 nucleotides match TRBD2. V trimming: 5 bases; J trimming: 5 bases; junction bases outside the gene matches: 1. The CDR3 loop spans 14 amino acids. Per the germline V gene, CDR1 is SGDLS and CDR2 is YYNGEE. The DNA for the CDR3 is TGTGCCAGCAGGACTAGCGGGGGTACCGGGGAGCTGTTTTTT. Translating it yields CASRTSGGTGELFF.

The rearrangement links TRBV6-5 to TRBJ1-5; D perhaps matches TRBD1 (6 bases). The CDR3 length is 15 residues. The germline V gene encodes CDR1 MNHEY and CDR2 SVGAGI. V shed 6 bases and J shed 7 bases, with 19 bases lying between them. In nucleotides, the CDR3 is TGTGCCAGCAGCCTCCGCGGACTAGGGGGGCAGCCCCAGCATTTT. It encodes CASSLRGLGGQPQHF.

V usage is TRBV20-1 and J usage is TRBJ2-4; perhaps TRBD1 as D (6 bases). V was clipped by 3 bases and J by 6 bases, with 15 bases between them. The CDR3 loop spans 14 amino acids. The germline gives CDR1 DFQATT, CDR2 SNEGSKA (reference sequence). The CDR3 nucleotides are TGCAGTGCTAGTCCCCCCGACAGGACAAACATTCAGTACTTC. Amino acid sequence: CSASPPDRTNIQYF.